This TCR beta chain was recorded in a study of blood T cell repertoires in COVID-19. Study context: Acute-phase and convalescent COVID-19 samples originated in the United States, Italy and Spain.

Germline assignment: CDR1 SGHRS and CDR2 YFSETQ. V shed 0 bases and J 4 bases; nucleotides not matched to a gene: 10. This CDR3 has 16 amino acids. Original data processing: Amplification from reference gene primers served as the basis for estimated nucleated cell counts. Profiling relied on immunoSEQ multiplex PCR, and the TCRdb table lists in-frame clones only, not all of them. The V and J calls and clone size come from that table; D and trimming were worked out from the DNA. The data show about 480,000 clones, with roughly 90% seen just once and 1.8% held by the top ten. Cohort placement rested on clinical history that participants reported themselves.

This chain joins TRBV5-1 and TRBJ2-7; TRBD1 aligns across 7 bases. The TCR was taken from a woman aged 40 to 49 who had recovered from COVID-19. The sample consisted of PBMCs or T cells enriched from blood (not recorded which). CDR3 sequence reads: CASSLASGGYDYEQYF. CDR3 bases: TGCGCCAGCAGCTTGGCTTCAGGGGGATACGATTACGAGCAGTACTTC. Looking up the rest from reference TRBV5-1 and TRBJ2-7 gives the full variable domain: KAGVTQTPRYLIKTRGQQVTLSCSPISGHRSVSWYQQTPGQGLQFLFEYFSETQRNKGNFPGRFSGRQFSNSRSEMNVSTLELGDSALYLCASSLASGGYDYEQYFGPGTRLTVT.